The 17 T cell receptor beta chains below come from one sample, sequenced in a study of response to subunit inactivated influenza vaccine. TCRdb analysed the RT-PCR reads with MiXCR anew, one entry per CDR3 protein. In the table there are approximately 680,000 distinct CDR3 sequences, around 14% of which are singletons. The source material was PBMCs from blood, sampled about 12 days after vaccination. These receptors were collected from a man in his fifties or sixties who received an inactivated influenza vaccine.

This clonotype was recorded a few times. The CDR3: CASSYSMAGTYEQYF. The CDR3 DNA reads as TGTGCCAGCAGTTACTCGATGGCAGGGACGTACGAGCAGTACTTC. This sequence joins TRBV6-2 or TRBV6-3 and TRBJ2-7; D may match TRBD1 or TRBD2 (5 bases each). The CDR3 has 15 amino acids. Germline V CDR1 and CDR2: MNHEY, SVGEGT. V lost 0 bases and J 4 bases, leaving 13 bases between the germline ends.

This chain links TRBV20-1 with TRBJ2-7; 9 bases map to TRBD2. Trimming took 0 bases from V and 4 from J; bases not matched to a gene: 7. The CDR3 has 15 residues. CDR1 and CDR2 from the germline V gene are DFQATT and SNEGSKA (reference sequence). CDR3 residues: CSARELSGSQYEQYF. The CDR3 DNA reads TGCAGTGCTAGAGAACTTAGCGGGAGCCAATACGAGCAGTACTTC.

The rearrangement joins TRBV6-2 or TRBV6-3 to TRBJ2-1; D may be TRBD1 or TRBD2 (5 bases each). Germline V gene sequence: CDR1 MNHEY, CDR2 SVGEGT. The CDR3 loop spans 17 amino acids. Trimming shortened V by 2 bases and J by 6 bases, and 20 bases separated the two germline ends. The CDR3 region has the DNA TGTGCCAGCAGTTACCAGCCCGGGACCCCGCGGTCCAATGAGCAGTTCTTC. This encodes CASSYQPGTPRSNEQFF.

This clonotype was seen at least ten times. The V and J genes are TRBV28 and TRBJ2-7; D gene uncertain. With 5 bases removed from V and 1 base from J, the gap between germline ends came to 12 bases. Germline CDR1 reads MDHEN; CDR2 reads SYDVKM. The CDR3 totals 14 residues. The CDR3 coding sequence is TGTGCCAGCAGTCCCTTCTCGTTGTCCTACGAGCAGTACTTC. Translating it yields CASSPFSLSYEQYF. The full variable domain, with the rest looked up from reference TRBV28 and TRBJ2-7, is DVKVTQSSRYLVKRTGEKVFLECVQDMDHENMFWYRQDPGLGLRLIYFSYDVKMKEKGDIPEGYSVSREKKERFSLILESASTNQTSMYLCASSPFSLSYEQYFGPGTRLTVT.

V and J are TRBV20-1 and TRBJ2-5; D not certain. The CDR3 totals 15 residues. Germline V gene sequence: CDR1 DFQATT, CDR2 SNEGSKA (reference sequence). V was shortened by 0 bases and J by 5 bases, with 16 bases between the two germline ends. The CDR3 protein is CSAREYPLSFETQYF. The CDR3 nucleotides read TGCAGTGCTAGAGAATACCCCCTCTCTTTTGAGACCCAGTACTTC.

V and J are TRBV2 and TRBJ2-2; the match to TRBD1 covers 7 bases. The CDR3 is 16 residues long. Looked up from germline, CDR1 is SNHLY and CDR2 is FYNNEI. V gave up 2 bases and J gave up 4 bases; unmatched junction bases: 7. The CDR3 region has the DNA TGTGCCAGCAGTGAAAGGGAGACAGGGCTCACCGGGGAGCTGTTTTTT. Translating it yields CASSERETGLTGELFF. The full variable domain, completed using reference TRBV2 and TRBJ2-2, is EPEVTQTPSHQVTQMGQEVILRCVPISNHLYFYWYRQILGQKVEFLVSFYNNEISEKSEIFDDQFSVERPDGSNFTLKIRSTKLEDSAMYFCASSERETGLTGELFFGEGSRLTVL.

The chain recombines TRBV9 with TRBJ1-2, with D possibly matching TRBD1 (6 bases). The CDR3 has 15 residues. CDR1 is SGDLS, CDR2 YYNGEE, per germline. V lost 3 bases, J lost 4 bases, and 16 bases lay in between. The CDR3 DNA reads TGTGCCAGCAGCGCGCGACAGGCCACTACCTATGGCTACACCTTC. This gives the protein CASSARQATTYGYTF.

The chain has TRBV3-1 and TRBJ1-5; 12 positions agree with TRBD1. Germline-derived CDR1 and CDR2 are LGHDT and YNNKEL (reference sequence). Trimming removed 3 bases from V and 11 bases from J; junction bases left unmatched: 2. This CDR3 comprises 13 residues. CDR3 protein: CASSQGQGAAQHF. In nucleotides, the CDR3 is TGTGCCAGCAGCCAGGGACAGGGGGCCGCCCAGCATTTT. Full variable domain (remainder filled in from reference TRBV3-1 and TRBJ1-5): DTAVSQTPKYLVTQMGNDKSIKCEQNLGHDTMYWYKQDSKKFLKIMFSYNNKELIINETVPNRFSPKSPDKAHLNLHINSLELGDSAVYFCASSQGQGAAQHFGDGTRLSIL.

The V gene is TRBV28, the J gene TRBJ2-7; unclear D gene. CDR1 MDHEN and CDR2 SYDVKM come from the germline V gene. This CDR3 contains 13 residues. Trimming removed 3 bases at V and 1 base at J, with 7 bases between. CDR3: CASSFAKSYEQYF. CDR3 nucleotide sequence: TGTGCCAGCAGTTTTGCTAAATCCTACGAGCAGTACTTC.

A few counts support this clonotype. V gene TRBV20-1 combines with J gene TRBJ2-1, with 7 bases matching TRBD2. The CDR3 spans 12 residues. The germline gives CDR1 DFQATT, CDR2 SNEGSKA (reference sequence). The V and J ends lost 5 bases and 2 bases, in that order; junction bases with no gene match: 0. CDR3 nucleotides: TGCAGTGCTGGGAGGGCCTACAATGAGCAGTTCTTC. This encodes CSAGRAYNEQFF.

This clonotype was seen only a few times. This chain connects TRBV2 to TRBJ1-4; D is uncertain. V was cut by 5 bases and J by 0 bases, with 1 base left in between. CDR3 length equals 12 residues. The V gene's germline CDR1 is SNHLY and CDR2 FYNNEI. The CDR3 DNA reads TGTGCCAGCAGTACAACTAATGAAAAACTGTTTTTT. This translates into CASSTTNEKLFF. The full variable domain, rest sourced from reference TRBV2 and TRBJ1-4, is EPEVTQTPSHQVTQMGQEVILRCVPISNHLYFYWYRQILGQKVEFLVSFYNNEISEKSEIFDDQFSVERPDGSNFTLKIRSTKLEDSAMYFCASSTTNEKLFFGSGTQLSVL.

This clonotype was seen a few times. The chain uses TRBV7-9 and TRBJ1-2; D gene uncertain. This CDR3 comprises 13 residues. V lost 6 bases to trimming and J lost 2 bases, with 10 bases between them. Per the germline V gene, CDR1 is SEHNR and CDR2 is FQNEAQ (reference sequence). CDR3 in amino acids: CASSQDANYGYTF. CDR3 coding DNA: TGTGCCAGCAGTCAGGACGCCAACTATGGCTACACCTTC.

The chain recombines TRBV12-3 or TRBV12-4 with TRBJ1-2, with D possibly being TRBD1 (5 bases). The CDR3 loop spans 13 amino acids. V was trimmed by 0 bases and J by 4 bases, leaving 6 bases between them. The CDR3: CASSLADTYGYTF. The CDR3 region has the DNA TGTGCCAGCAGTTTAGCGGACACCTATGGCTACACCTTC.

V is TRBV3-1 and J is TRBJ2-7; D is perhaps TRBD1 (5 bases). V lost 0 bases to trimming and J lost 3 bases, with 12 bases between them. The germline CDR1 and CDR2 sequences are LGHDT and YNNKEL (reference sequence). CDR3 length: 15 residues. As DNA, the CDR3 is TGTGCCAGCAGCCAAGACTTTGGGGCAGGCTACGAGCAGTACTTC. This gives the protein CASSQDFGAGYEQYF.

This chain connects TRBV5-6 to TRBJ2-5, with a tentative D call TRBD1 (6 bases). CDR1 and CDR2 (germline): SGHDT, YYEEEE. The CDR3 sequence is 16 residues long. V was pared by 2 bases and J by 1 base, with 15 bases between. The CDR3 DNA sequence: TGTGCCAGCAGCTTATCCAGGGGTTTTAGCCAAGAGACCCAGTACTTC. Its translation is CASSLSRGFSQETQYF.

The chain links TRBV4-3 to TRBJ1-4; the D gene is possibly TRBD1 (6 bases). The germline V and J ends were trimmed by 3 bases and 8 bases, with 16 bases remaining between them. CDR3 length: 15 residues. Germline V gene sequence: CDR1 LGHNA, CDR2 YSLEER. The CDR3 region is CASSHGAGVGEKLFF. The CDR3 DNA is TGCGCCAGCAGCCATGGAGCAGGGGTCGGCGAAAAACTGTTTTTT.

The rearrangement joins TRBV7-2 to TRBJ2-7; the match to TRBD2 covers 8 bases. CDR3 size: 16 residues. CDR1 is SGHTA and CDR2 is FQGNSA in the germline V gene. V lost 5 bases, J lost 0 bases, and 9 bases stayed unmatched. CDR3: CASSIVAGTSSYEQYF. The CDR3 DNA sequence: TGTGCCAGCAGCATAGTAGCGGGAACGAGCTCCTACGAGCAGTACTTC.